The next 28 T cell receptor beta chains were all read from a single sample in a study of response to subunit inactivated influenza vaccine. TCRdb fed the RT-PCR reads into MiXCR, producing one record per CDR3 protein. Among around 580,000 distinct CDR3 sequences listed, 14% were seen once. The sequenced sample was PBMCs from blood, obtained roughly 12 days after vaccination. The receptors originated from a man aged 50 to 59 who received an inactivated influenza vaccine.

This chain connects TRBV30 to TRBJ2-1; TRBD2 might be the D (5 bases). Germline values: CDR1 GTSNPN, CDR2 SVGIG (reference sequence). The CDR3 is 14 residues long. Deletions cut 0 bases from V and 4 bases from J, with 10 bases between. The CDR3 nucleotides read TGTGCCTGGAGTGTCGGGGTAAATTACAATGAGCAGTTCTTC. Protein: CAWSVGVNYNEQFF.

This clonotype has just a few counts. This chain uses TRBV29-1 with TRBJ2-1; 7 bases match TRBD2. V lost 7 bases and J lost 0; bases outside the gene matches: 3. The CDR3 is 13 amino acids. The V gene's germline CDR1 is SQVTM and CDR2 ANQGSEA. The CDR3 spells CSGAGFSYNEQFF. Here the CDR3 DNA reads TGCAGCGGAGCGGGATTCTCCTACAATGAGCAGTTCTTC.

This chain uses TRBV7-8 with TRBJ2-1, with TRBD1 as a possible D gene (5 bases). Germline lookup yields CDR1 SGHVS and CDR2 FQNEAQ. CDR3 length: 13 amino acids. V was cut by 5 bases and J by 7 bases, with 12 bases left in between. The CDR3 loop reads CASSPDTKNEQFF. CDR3 nucleotides: TGTGCCAGCAGCCCGGACACGAAGAATGAGCAGTTCTTC.

The V gene is TRBV9, the J gene TRBJ2-3, with a possible D match to TRBD1 (6 bases). There are 15 residues in the CDR3. Trimming took 1 base from V and 2 from J, leaving 11 bases between them. In germline, CDR1 is SGDLS, CDR2 YYNGEE. CDR3 nucleotides: TGTGCCAGCAGCGTAACAGGGAGATACACAGATACGCAGTATTTT. Translation gives CASSVTGRYTDTQYF.

The sample holds many counts of this clonotype. This chain joins TRBV29-1 and TRBJ2-2, with no clear D. Germline V gene sequence: CDR1 SQVTM, CDR2 ANQGSEA. This CDR3 is built from 13 residues. The germline V and J ends were trimmed by 1 base and 1 base, with 4 bases remaining between them. This CDR3 reads CSVEGQNTGELFF. CDR3 in DNA: TGCAGCGTTGAAGGACAGAACACCGGGGAGCTGTTTTTT.

In this sample, this clonotype turned up many times. The chain combines TRBV29-1 with TRBJ2-5, with D unclear. The CDR3 sequence is 14 residues long. V was shortened by 4 bases and J by 4 bases, with 16 bases between the two germline ends. CDR1 is SQVTM and CDR2 is ANQGSEA in the germline V gene. The CDR3 spells CSVVRQVEGETQYF. CDR3 coding DNA: TGCAGCGTTGTTCGTCAGGTGGAAGGAGAGACCCAGTACTTC.

The table lists this clonotype with a few counts. The genes are TRBV3-1 and TRBJ1-1; possible D gene TRBD1, 5 bases. This CDR3 is built from 14 residues. Germline V gives CDR1 LGHDT, CDR2 YNNKEL (reference sequence). Deletions cut 2 bases from V and 3 bases from J, with 10 bases between. The chain's CDR3 is CASSQSGRDTEAFF. The CDR3 coding sequence is TGTGCCAGCAGCCAATCGGGACGGGACACTGAAGCTTTCTTT.

V usage is TRBV19 and J usage is TRBJ2-2, with a tentative D call TRBD1 (6 bases). V lost 8 bases and J 3 bases, leaving 16 bases between the germline ends. Germline V gene sequence: CDR1 LNHDA, CDR2 SQIVND (reference sequence). The CDR3 totals 15 residues. CDR3 sequence reads: CASGGRGLYTGELFF. The CDR3 DNA sequence: TGTGCCAGTGGGGGCAGGGGCCTTTACACCGGGGAGCTGTTTTTT.

This chain links TRBV19 with TRBJ2-3; D assignment may be TRBD1 or TRBD2 (7 bases each). The CDR3 runs 16 residues. Germline lookup yields CDR1 LNHDA and CDR2 SQIVND (reference sequence). The V end was cut by 4 bases, the J end by 0 bases, with 14 bases between. CDR3 DNA: TGTGCCAGTAGTAAACGACAGGGAGGGAGCACAGATACGCAGTATTTT. Amino acid sequence: CASSKRQGGSTDTQYF.

This clonotype was counted only a few times. The chain couples TRBV4-1 to TRBJ2-2; possibly TRBD1 or TRBD2 for D (5 bases each). The CDR3 is made up of 14 amino acids. Deletions cut 4 bases from V and 1 base from J, with 7 bases between. Germline CDR1 is MGHRA and CDR2 is YSYEKL. The CDR3, as DNA: TGCGCCAGCAGCCGAGGGGTGAACACCGGGGAGCTGTTTTTT. Encoded protein: CASSRGVNTGELFF.

The chain has TRBV6-2 or TRBV6-3 and TRBJ2-7, with 7 positions matching TRBD1. The CDR3 is 16 amino acids. Germline V gene lookup returns CDR1 MNHEY and CDR2 SVGEGT. Unmatched junction bases numbered 13, after V lost 4 bases and J lost 4 bases. DNA for the CDR3: TGTGCCAGCAGTTTTCAAGGGACAGCGGACGGTTACGAGCAGTACTTC. Translation gives CASSFQGTADGYEQYF.

This clonotype was detected only a few times. J is TRBJ2-2 and V is TRBV4-1, with 14 bases lining up with TRBD2. This CDR3 region has 19 residues. Unmatched junction bases numbered 10, after V lost 2 bases and J lost 5 bases. Per the germline V gene, CDR1 is MGHRA and CDR2 is YSYEKL. The CDR3 loop is CASSQPRLAGGPLTGELFF. DNA of the CDR3: TGCGCCAGCAGCCAACCGAGACTAGCGGGGGGGCCGTTGACCGGGGAGCTGTTTTTT.

Of note for this clonotype: Mismatch with germline at one junction end may stem from a read error. The chain is built from TRBV7-9 and TRBJ2-3; TRBD2 aligns across 9 bases. The CDR3 sequence is 15 residues long. CDR1 and CDR2 from the germline V gene are SEHNR and FQNEAQ (reference sequence). The CDR3 bases are TGTGCCAGCAGCAAACCGGGACTAGCCGCGGATACGCAGTTTTTT. Encoded protein: CASSKPGLAADTQFF.

This clonotype was found a few times. The V gene is TRBV6-5, the J gene TRBJ2-1; 8 bases are a match to TRBD2. Germline values: CDR1 MNHEY, CDR2 SVGAGI. V gave up 0 bases and J gave up 6 bases; unmatched junction bases: 13. The CDR3 is made up of 18 amino acids. The CDR3 DNA reads as TGTGCCAGCAGTTACTCGGTGTTATCCGGGAGGGTTGCCAATGAGCAGTTCTTC. It encodes CASSYSVLSGRVANEQFF.

The sample holds many counts of this clonotype. This chain's CDR3 is CASSLVLMTSYNEQFF. Here the CDR3 DNA reads TGTGCCAGCAGCTTAGTTCTTATGACCTCCTACAATGAGCAGTTCTTC. The chain couples TRBV7-8 to TRBJ2-1; no definite D call. The V gene lost 1 base and the J gene lost 0 bases, with 10 bases spanning the gap. Germline V lookup: CDR1 SGHVS, CDR2 FQNEAQ. CDR3 length: 16 residues.

This clonotype was seen many times. The rearrangement joins TRBV4-3 to TRBJ2-2; no definite D call. There are 16 residues in the CDR3. V lost 2 bases to trimming and J lost 1 base, with 11 bases between them. Looked up from germline, CDR1 is LGHNA and CDR2 is YSLEER. The CDR3 region has the DNA TGCGCCAGCAGCCAATTGGGTGGTAGGAACACCGGGGAGCTGTTTTTT. Its translation: CASSQLGGRNTGELFF.

This chain connects TRBV20-1 to TRBJ2-7; 9 bases align to TRBD2. J was trimmed by 3 bases and V by 1 base; bases with no gene match: 13. CDR1 is DFQATT and CDR2 is SNEGSKA in the germline V gene (reference sequence). CDR3 length: 17 amino acids. The chain's CDR3 is CSARGAGGLMNHYEQYF. In DNA form, the CDR3 reads TGCAGTGCTAGAGGAGCGGGAGGCCTCATGAACCACTACGAGCAGTACTTC.

This clonotype has a handful of counts. The chain combines TRBV28 with TRBJ2-3; 7 nucleotides line up with TRBD2. This CDR3 contains 15 residues. Trimming cost V 1 base and J 1 base; bases outside gene matches: 2. Germline V CDR1 and CDR2: MDHEN, SYDVKM. CDR3: CASSLFTSGTDTQYF. CDR3 in DNA: TGTGCCAGCAGTTTATTTACTAGCGGCACAGATACGCAGTATTTT.

This clonotype has more than one count but fewer than ten. V and J are TRBV20-1 and TRBJ2-5; weak D call: TRBD2 (7 bases). The CDR3 length is 13 residues. Looked up from germline, CDR1 is DFQATT and CDR2 is SNEGSKA (reference sequence). V lost 6 bases and J lost 5, with 16 bases in between. The CDR3 spells CSALGGGDETQYF. The CDR3, as DNA: TGCAGTGCCTTGGGGGGGGGCGATGAGACCCAGTACTTC.

This clonotype showed up many times. The gene calls are TRBV12-3 or TRBV12-4 and TRBJ1-5, with D perhaps matching TRBD1 (6 bases). This CDR3 region has 15 residues. Trimming took 3 bases from V and 1 from J, leaving 10 bases between them. The CDR3, as DNA: TGTGCCAGCAGTTTTGGGCAGGGGAGCAATCAGCCCCAGCATTTT. It yields the protein CASSFGQGSNQPQHF.

In DNA, the CDR3 is TGCGCCAGCAGCCTTACAGGGGGTGAGCAGTTCTTC. Translation: CASSLTGGEQFF. V is TRBV5-1 and J is TRBJ2-1; 8 bases match TRBD1. Trimming removed 4 bases from V and 9 bases from J; junction bases left unmatched: 3. This CDR3 is 12 amino acids long. Per the germline V gene, CDR1 is SGHRS and CDR2 is YFSETQ.

This clonotype was observed a few times. This chain uses TRBV7-9 with TRBJ2-3; TRBD2 might be the D (6 bases). CDR1 is SEHNR, CDR2 FQNEAQ, per germline (reference sequence). V lost 2 bases and J 3 bases, leaving 12 bases between the germline ends. There are 15 residues in the CDR3. This chain's CDR3 is CASSLTGAGTDTQYF. CDR3 nucleotide sequence: TGTGCCAGCAGCTTAACGGGAGCGGGTACAGATACGCAGTATTTT.

As for this clonotype: A much larger clone lies one base from this, so it may be a read error. V usage is TRBV3-1 and J usage is TRBJ2-5, with a possible D match to TRBD1 (5 bases). V was clipped by 2 bases and J by 5 bases, with 15 bases between them. Per the germline V gene, CDR1 is LGHDT and CDR2 is YNNKEL (reference sequence). The length of the CDR3 is 15 residues. The CDR3 sequence is CASSQPIGAWETQYF. In DNA, the CDR3 is TGTGCCAGCAGCCAACCCATAGGGGCGTGGGAGACCCAGTACTTC.

This clonotype was counted between two and nine times. This chain links TRBV29-1 with TRBJ2-7, with 13 bases matching TRBD2. V trimming: 7 bases; J trimming: 3 bases; junction bases outside the gene matches: 9. Germline CDR1 and CDR2: SQVTM and ANQGSEA. This CDR3 has 15 amino acids. The CDR3 DNA follows: TGCAGCGCCGGTTTGCGACTAGCGGGAGGCTACGAGCAGTACTTC. Protein: CSAGLRLAGGYEQYF.

There are a few counts of this clonotype. The J gene is TRBJ2-1, the V gene TRBV5-1, with 9 nucleotides matching TRBD2. Germline CDR1 and CDR2: SGHRS and YFSETQ. This CDR3 is built from 16 residues. The V and J ends lost 7 bases and 4 bases, in that order; junction bases with no gene match: 12. In DNA form, the CDR3 reads TGCGCCAGCTCCTCTTCGTTAGCGGGAGAGTACAATGAGCAGTTCTTC. It encodes CASSSSLAGEYNEQFF.

This chain uses TRBV18 with TRBJ2-7; 7 bases align to TRBD1. There are 15 residues in the CDR3. Germline V gives CDR1 KGHSH, CDR2 LQKENI. The V segment lost 6 bases and the J segment 3 bases; nucleotides outside the gene matches: 11. The CDR3 DNA is TGTGCCAGCTCTTCAGGGACAGACCGTTTCTACGAGCAGTACTTC. It is translated as CASSSGTDRFYEQYF.

This sequence joins TRBV29-1 and TRBJ2-7; D call uncertain. CDR1 and CDR2 (germline): SQVTM, ANQGSEA. The CDR3 is 12 residues long. Trimming took off 5 bases at V and 2 bases at J, with 10 bases between the two ends. The CDR3 DNA sequence: TGCAGCGTTATGGACGGAGCCTACGAGCAGTACTTC. Its translation: CSVMDGAYEQYF.

The chain employs TRBV5-1 and TRBJ2-7; 10 nucleotides match TRBD1. From germline, CDR1 is SGHRS and CDR2 YFSETQ. CDR3 length: 13 amino acids. J gave up 10 bases and V 4 bases, and 8 bases lay outside the gene matches. CDR3 bases: TGCGCCAGCAGCCGTGGACAGGGGGATATTCAGTACTTC. Its translation is CASSRGQGDIQYF.